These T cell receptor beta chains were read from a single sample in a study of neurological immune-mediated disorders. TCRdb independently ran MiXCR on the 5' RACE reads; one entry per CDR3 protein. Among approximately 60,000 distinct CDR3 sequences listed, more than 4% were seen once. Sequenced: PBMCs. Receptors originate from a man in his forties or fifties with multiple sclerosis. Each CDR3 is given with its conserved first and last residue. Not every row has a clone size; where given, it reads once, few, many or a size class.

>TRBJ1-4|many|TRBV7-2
CASSLVTGPEKLFF
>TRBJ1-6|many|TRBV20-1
CSAGQILPDSPLNF
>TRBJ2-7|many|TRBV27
CASSPTILGEQYF
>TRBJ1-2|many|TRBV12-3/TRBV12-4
CASGRSTGGYTF
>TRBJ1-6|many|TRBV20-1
CSLSRQGHSPLHF
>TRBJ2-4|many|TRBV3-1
CASSQEKGLAGMNIQYF
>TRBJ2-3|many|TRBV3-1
CASSPRTSPLSTDTQYF
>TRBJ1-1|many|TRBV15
CATSREVMNTEAFF
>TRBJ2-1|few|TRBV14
CASSPGGFDEQFF
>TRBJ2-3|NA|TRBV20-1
CSARARDSTDTQYF
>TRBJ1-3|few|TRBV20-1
CSAREPSGVGNTIYF
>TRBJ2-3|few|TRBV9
CASSFGGGQRTDTQYF
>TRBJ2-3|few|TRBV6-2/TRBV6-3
CASSYRGDTDTQYF
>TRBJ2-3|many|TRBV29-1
CSVEVLRETDTQYF
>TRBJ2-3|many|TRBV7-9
CASSSLAGTDTQYF
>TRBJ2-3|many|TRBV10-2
CANTDTQYF
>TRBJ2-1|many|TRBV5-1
CASSFLTAGMQFF
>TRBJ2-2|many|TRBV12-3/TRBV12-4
CASSLMETGELFF
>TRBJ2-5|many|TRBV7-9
CASSLSVNQETQYF
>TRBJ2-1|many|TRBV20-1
CSASGSYEQFF
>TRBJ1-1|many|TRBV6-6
CASTHTEAFF
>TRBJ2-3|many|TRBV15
CATRGEGLAGVNTQYF
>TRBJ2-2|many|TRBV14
CASSQDGAGELFF
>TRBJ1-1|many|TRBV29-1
CSVEGGQGMNTEAFF
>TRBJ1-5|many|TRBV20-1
CSARGGTRAGNQPQHF
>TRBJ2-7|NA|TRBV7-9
CASSGSYEQYF
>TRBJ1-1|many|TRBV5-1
CASSLEGSGARTEAFF
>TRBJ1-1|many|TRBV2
CASSGAVNTEAFF
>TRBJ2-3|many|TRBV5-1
CASSLDGTSQYF
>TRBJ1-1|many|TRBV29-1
CSGKQGYTEAFF
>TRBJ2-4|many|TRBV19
CASSRGRAKNIQYF
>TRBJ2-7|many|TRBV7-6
CASSLVALLGSEQYF